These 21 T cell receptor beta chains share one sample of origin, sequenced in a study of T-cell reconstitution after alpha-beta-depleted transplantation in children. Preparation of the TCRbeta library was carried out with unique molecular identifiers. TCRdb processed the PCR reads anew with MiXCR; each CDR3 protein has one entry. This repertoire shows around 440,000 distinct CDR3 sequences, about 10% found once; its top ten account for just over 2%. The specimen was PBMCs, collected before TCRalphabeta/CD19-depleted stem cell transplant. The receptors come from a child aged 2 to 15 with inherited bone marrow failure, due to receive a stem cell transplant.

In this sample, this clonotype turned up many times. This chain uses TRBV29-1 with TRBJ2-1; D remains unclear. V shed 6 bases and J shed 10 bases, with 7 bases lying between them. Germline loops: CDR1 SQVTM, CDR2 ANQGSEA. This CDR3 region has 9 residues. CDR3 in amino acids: CSVAGEQFF. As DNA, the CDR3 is TGCAGCGTAGCCGGAGAGCAGTTCTTC.

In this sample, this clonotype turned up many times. The CDR3 DNA sequence: TGTGCCAGCAGTTACTCGGGGGACAGTTTCTATGGCTACACCTTC. As protein: CASSYSGDSFYGYTF. This chain uses TRBV6-5 with TRBJ1-2, with TRBD1 matching 7 bases. The CDR3 has 15 residues. Unmatched junction bases numbered 5, after V lost 0 bases and J lost 4 bases. Germline-derived CDR1 and CDR2 are MNHEY and SVGAGI.

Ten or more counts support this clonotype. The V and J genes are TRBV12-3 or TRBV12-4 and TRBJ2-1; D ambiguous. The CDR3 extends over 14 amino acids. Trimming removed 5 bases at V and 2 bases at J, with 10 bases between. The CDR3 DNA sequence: TGTGCCAGCAGTCAAGCATTACCCTACAATGAGCAGTTCTTC. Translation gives CASSQALPYNEQFF.

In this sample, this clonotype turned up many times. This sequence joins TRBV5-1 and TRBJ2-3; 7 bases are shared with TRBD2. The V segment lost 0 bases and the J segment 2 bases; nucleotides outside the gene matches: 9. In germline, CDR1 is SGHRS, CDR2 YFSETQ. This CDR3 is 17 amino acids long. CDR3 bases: TGCGCCAGCAGCTTGGAATATCCGGGGGGTTACACAGATACGCAGTATTTT. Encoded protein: CASSLEYPGGYTDTQYF.

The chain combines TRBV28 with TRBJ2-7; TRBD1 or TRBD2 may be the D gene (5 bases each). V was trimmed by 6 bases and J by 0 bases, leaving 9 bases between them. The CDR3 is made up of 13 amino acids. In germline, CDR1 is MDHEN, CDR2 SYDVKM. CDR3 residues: CASRGRFSYEQYV. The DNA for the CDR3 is TGTGCCAGCAGGGGACGGTTCTCCTACGAGCAGTACGTC.

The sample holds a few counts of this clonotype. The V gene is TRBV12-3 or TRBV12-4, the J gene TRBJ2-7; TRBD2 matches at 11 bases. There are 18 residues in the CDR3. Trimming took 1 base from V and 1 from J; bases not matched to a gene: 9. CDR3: CASSLGTSGSYLSYEQYF. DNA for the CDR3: TGTGCCAGCAGTTTAGGGACTAGCGGGTCTTACCTATCCTACGAGCAGTACTTC.

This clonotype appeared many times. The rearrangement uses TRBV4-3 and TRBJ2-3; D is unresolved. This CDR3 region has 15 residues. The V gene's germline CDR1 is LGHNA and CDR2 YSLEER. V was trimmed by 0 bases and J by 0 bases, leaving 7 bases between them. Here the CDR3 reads CASSQDYGSTDTQYF. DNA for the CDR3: TGCGCCAGCAGCCAAGATTACGGGAGCACAGATACGCAGTATTTT.

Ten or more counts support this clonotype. CDR3 protein: CASSFRTGTSAYEQYF. CDR3 DNA sequence: TGTGCCAGCAGCTTCAGGACCGGGACTAGCGCCTACGAGCAGTACTTC. The V and J genes are TRBV5-4 and TRBJ2-7, with 10 nucleotides matching TRBD2. After removal of 2 bases from V and 2 bases from J, the junction contained 7 bases not matched to a gene. Germline assignment: CDR1 SGHNT and CDR2 YYREEE (reference sequence). This CDR3 has 16 residues.

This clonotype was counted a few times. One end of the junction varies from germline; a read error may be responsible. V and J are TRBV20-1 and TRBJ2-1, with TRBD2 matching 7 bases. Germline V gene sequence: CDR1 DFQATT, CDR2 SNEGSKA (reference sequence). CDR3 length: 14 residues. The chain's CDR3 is CSATSGLLYNEQFF. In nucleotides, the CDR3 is TGCAGCGCTACCTCGGGACTACTCTACAATGAGCAGTTCTTC.

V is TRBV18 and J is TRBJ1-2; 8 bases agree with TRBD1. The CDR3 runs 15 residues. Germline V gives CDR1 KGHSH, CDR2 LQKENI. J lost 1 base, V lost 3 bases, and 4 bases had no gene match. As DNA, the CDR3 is TGTGCCAGCTCACCGGGACAGGTTATTAACTATGGCTACACCTTC. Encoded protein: CASSPGQVINYGYTF.

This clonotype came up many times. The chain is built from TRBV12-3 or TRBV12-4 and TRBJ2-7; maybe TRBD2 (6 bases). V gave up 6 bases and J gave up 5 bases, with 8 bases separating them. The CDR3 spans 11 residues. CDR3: CASSRGDEQYF. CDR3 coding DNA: TGTGCCAGCAGCCGCGGGGACGAGCAGTACTTC.

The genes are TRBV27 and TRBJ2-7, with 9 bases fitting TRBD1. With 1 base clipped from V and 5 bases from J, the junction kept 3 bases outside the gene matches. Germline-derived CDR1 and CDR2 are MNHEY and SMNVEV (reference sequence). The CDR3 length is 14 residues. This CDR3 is CASSLWDRAHEQYF. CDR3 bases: TGTGCCAGCAGTTTATGGGACAGGGCCCACGAGCAGTACTTC.

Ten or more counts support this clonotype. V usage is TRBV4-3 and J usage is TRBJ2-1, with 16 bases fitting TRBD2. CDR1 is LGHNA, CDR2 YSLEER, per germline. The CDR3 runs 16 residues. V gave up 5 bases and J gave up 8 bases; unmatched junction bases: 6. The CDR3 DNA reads TGCGCCAGCAGCTCGGGACTAGCGGGAGGGGGGGATGAGCAGTTCTTC. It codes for CASSSGLAGGGDEQFF.

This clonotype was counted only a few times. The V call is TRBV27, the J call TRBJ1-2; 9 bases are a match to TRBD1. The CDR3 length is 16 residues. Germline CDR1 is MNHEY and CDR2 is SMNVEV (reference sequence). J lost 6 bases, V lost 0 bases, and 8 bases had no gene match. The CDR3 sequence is CASSLSPGTGIDGYTF. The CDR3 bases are TGTGCCAGCAGTTTATCTCCCGGGACAGGGATCGATGGCTACACCTTC.

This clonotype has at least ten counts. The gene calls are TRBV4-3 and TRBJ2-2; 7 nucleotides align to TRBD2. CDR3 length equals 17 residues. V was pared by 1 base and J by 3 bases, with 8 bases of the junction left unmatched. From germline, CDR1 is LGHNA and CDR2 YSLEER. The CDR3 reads CASSQGKTGGDTGELFF. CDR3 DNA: TGCGCCAGCAGCCAAGGGAAAACGGGAGGCGACACCGGGGAGCTGTTTTTT.

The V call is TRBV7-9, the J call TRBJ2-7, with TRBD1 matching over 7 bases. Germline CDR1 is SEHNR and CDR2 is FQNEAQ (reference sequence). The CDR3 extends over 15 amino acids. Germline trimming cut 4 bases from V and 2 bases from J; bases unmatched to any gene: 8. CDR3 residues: CASSSLTGIPYEQYF. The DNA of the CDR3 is TGTGCCAGCAGCTCCCTGACAGGGATCCCCTACGAGCAGTACTTC.

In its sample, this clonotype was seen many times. The CDR3 sequence is CSVTPGTQYF. The DNA of the CDR3 is TGCAGCGTTACCCCGGGTACGCAGTATTTT. The J gene is TRBJ2-3, the V gene TRBV29-1, with unresolved D. V dropped 5 bases and J dropped 8 bases, with 8 bases sitting between them. This CDR3 is built from 10 residues. CDR1 SQVTM and CDR2 ANQGSEA come from the germline V gene.

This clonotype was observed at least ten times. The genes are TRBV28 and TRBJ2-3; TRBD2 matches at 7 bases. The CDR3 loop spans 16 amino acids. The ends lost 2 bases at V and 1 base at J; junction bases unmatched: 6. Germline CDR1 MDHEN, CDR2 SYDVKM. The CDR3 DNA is TGTGCCAGCAGTTTAGGGCGGGAGTTTGGCACAGATACGCAGTATTTT. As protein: CASSLGREFGTDTQYF.

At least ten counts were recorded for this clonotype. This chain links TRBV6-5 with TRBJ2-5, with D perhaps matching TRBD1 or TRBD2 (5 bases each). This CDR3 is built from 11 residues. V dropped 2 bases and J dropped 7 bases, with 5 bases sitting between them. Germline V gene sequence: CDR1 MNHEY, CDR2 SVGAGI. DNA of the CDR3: TGTGCCAGCAGTTACGGGGGGACCCAGTACTTC. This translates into CASSYGGTQYF.

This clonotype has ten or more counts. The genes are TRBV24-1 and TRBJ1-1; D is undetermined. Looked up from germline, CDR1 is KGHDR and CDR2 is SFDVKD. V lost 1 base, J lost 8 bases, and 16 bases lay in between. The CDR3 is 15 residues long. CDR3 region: CATSDLPETKAEAFF. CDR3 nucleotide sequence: TGTGCCACCAGTGATTTACCAGAGACCAAAGCCGAAGCTTTCTTT.

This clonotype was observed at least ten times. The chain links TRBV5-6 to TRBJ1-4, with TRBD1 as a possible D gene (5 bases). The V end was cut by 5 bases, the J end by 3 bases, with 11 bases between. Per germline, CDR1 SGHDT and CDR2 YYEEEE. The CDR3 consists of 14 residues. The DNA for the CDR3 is TGTGCCAGCAGTGTGGCAGGGCCTAATGAAAAACTGTTTTTT. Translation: CASSVAGPNEKLFF.